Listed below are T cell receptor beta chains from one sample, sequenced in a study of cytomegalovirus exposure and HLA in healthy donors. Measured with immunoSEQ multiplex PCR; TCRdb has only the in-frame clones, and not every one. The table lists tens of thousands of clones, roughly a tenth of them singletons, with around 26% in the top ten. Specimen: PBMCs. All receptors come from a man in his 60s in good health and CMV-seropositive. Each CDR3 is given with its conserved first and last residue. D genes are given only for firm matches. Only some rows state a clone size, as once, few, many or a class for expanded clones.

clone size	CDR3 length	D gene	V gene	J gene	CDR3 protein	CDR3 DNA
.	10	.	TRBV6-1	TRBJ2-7	CASSRYEQYF	TGTGCCAGCAGTCGGTACGAGCAGTACTTC
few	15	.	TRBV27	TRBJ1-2	CASSLRGRVLFGYTF	TGTGCCAGCAGTTTAAGGGGCAGGGTTCTCTTTGGCTACACCTTC
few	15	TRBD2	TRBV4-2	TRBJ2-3	CASSQDPGGTDTQYF	TGTGCCAGCAGCCAAGATCCGGGGGGAACAGATACGCAGTATTTT
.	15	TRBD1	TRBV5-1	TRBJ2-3	CASSVTGGAMDTQYF	TGCGCCAGCAGCGTAACAGGGGGCGCGATGGATACGCAGTATTTT
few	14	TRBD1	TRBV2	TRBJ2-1	CASSEGQNYGEQFF	TGTGCCAGCAGTGAGGGACAGAATTACGGTGAGCAGTTCTTC
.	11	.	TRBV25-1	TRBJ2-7	CASSGYDEQYF	TGTGCCAGCAGTGGATACGACGAGCAGTACTTC
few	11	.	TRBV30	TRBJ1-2	CAWSTGSGYTF	TGTGCCTGGAGCACAGGGAGCGGCTACACCTTC
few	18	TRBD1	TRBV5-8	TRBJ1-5	CASSDLDRPPPGDQPQHF	TGTGCCAGCAGCGACCTGGACAGGCCACCCCCGGGAGATCAGCCCCAGCATTTT
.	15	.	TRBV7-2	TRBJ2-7	CASSLETEIYYEQYF	TGTGCCAGCAGCTTAGAGACAGAGATTTACTACGAGCAGTACTTC
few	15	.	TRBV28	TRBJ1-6	CASSPRGGGNSPLHF	TGTGCCAGCAGCCCCCGCGGGGGCGGGAATTCACCCCTCCACTTT
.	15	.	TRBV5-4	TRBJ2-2	CASSLGQTNTGELFF	TGTGCCAGCAGCTTAGGACAGACAAACACCGGGGAGCTGTTTTTT
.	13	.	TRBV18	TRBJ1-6	CASSPPGEGTLHF	TGTGCCAGCTCACCACCGGGGGAGGGAACCCTCCACTTT
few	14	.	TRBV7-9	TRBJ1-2	CASSWGVAVYGYTF	TGTGCCAGCAGCTGGGGGGTTGCGGTTTATGGCTACACCTTC
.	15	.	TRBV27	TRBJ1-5	CASSLSSSSNQPQHF	TGTGCCAGCAGTTTATCATCCAGTAGCAATCAGCCCCAGCATTTT
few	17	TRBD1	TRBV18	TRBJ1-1	CASSPPRGTGKNTEAFF	TGTGCCAGCTCACCTCCCCGTGGGACAGGGAAGAACACTGAAGCTTTCTTT
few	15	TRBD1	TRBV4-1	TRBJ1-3	CASSPPTGIRNTIYF	TGCGCCAGCAGCCCCCCGACAGGGATTAGAAACACCATATATTTT
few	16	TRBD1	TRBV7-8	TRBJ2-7	CASSPRPGQGAYEQYF	TGTGCCAGCAGCCCTAGACCGGGACAGGGGGCCTACGAGCAGTACTTC
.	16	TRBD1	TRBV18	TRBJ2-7	CASSPDVLDRGYEQYF	TGTGCCAGCTCACCCGACGTTTTGGACAGGGGCTACGAGCAGTACTTC
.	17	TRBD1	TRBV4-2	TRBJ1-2	CASSLIDTGQGSGGYTF	TGTGCCAGCAGCCTTATCGATACGGGACAGGGGAGCGGCGGCTACACCTTC
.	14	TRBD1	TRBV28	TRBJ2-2	CATVRGRDTGELFF	TGTGCCACCGTAAGGGGGCGGGACACCGGGGAGCTGTTTTTT
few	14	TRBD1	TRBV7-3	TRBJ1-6	CASSSTGLGSPLHF	TGTGCCAGCAGCTCGACAGGGTTAGGGTCACCCCTCCACTTT
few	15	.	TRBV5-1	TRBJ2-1	CASSLDGGSYNEQFF	TGCGCCAGCAGCTTGGACGGGGGCTCCTACAATGAGCAGTTCTTC
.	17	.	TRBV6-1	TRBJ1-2	CASSDGGWGGMNYGYTF	TGTGCCAGCAGTGATGGGGGTTGGGGGGGGATGAACTATGGCTACACCTTC
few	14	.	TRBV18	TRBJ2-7	CASSSPGQSYEQYF	TGTGCCAGCTCCTCCCCGGGACAATCCTACGAGCAGTACTTC